Listed below are T cell receptor beta chains from one sample, sequenced in a study of blood T cell repertoires in COVID-19. Libraries were prepared by immunoSEQ multiplex PCR; TCRdb keeps only in-frame clonotypes and omits some of them. This sample has about 150,000 clones; roughly nine tenths occur once, and the top ten carry 2% to 3%. The sample was peripheral blood. These receptors all come from a woman in her seventies with acute or convalescent COVID-19. CDR3s include the opening cysteine and the closing phenylalanine or tryptophan. A D gene is named only where the DNA matches it firmly. Size is omitted from some rows. Given values are once, few, many or a class for expanded clones.

D,size,J,V,CDR3,DNA
NA,NA,TRBJ1-1,TRBV19,CASSTLDTNTEAFF,TGTGCCAGTAGTACTCTCGACACCAACACTGAAGCTTTCTTT
TRBD2,NA,TRBJ2-1,TRBV11-3,CASSFASPRLAGGSDEQFF,TGTGCCAGCAGCTTCGCCAGCCCCCGACTAGCGGGGGGGTCGGATGAGCAGTTCTTC
TRBD1,NA,TRBJ1-2,TRBV6-2/TRBV6-3,CASSFPEIRDSNGYTF,TGTGCCAGCAGTTTTCCCGAGATCCGGGACAGTAATGGCTACACCTTC
NA,few,TRBJ1-6,TRBV6-2/TRBV6-3,CASSLRETRSPLHF,TGTGCCAGCAGCCTCAGGGAAACGAGGTCACCCCTCCACTTT
NA,NA,TRBJ1-3,TRBV1,CTSSQDRPAGAFLISGNTIYF,TGCACCAGCAGCCAAGATCGCCCGGCAGGGGCCTTCCTCATCTCTGGAAACACCATATATTTT
NA,NA,TRBJ1-2,TRBV4-1,CASSQPREGRNYGYTF,TGCGCCAGCAGCCAACCCCGGGAGGGTAGAAACTATGGCTACACCTTC
NA,NA,TRBJ1-5,TRBV9,CASSVGQGGQPQHF,TGTGCCAGCAGCGTAGGGCAGGGAGGTCAGCCCCAGCATTTT
NA,NA,TRBJ1-3,TRBV7-2,CASSLEGGSGNTIYF,TGTGCCAGCAGCTTAGAAGGGGGCTCTGGAAACACCATATATTTT
TRBD1,NA,TRBJ1-1,TRBV19,CASSRAQGWANTEAFF,TGTGCCAGTAGTAGAGCACAGGGGTGGGCGAACACTGAAGCTTTCTTT
NA,NA,TRBJ1-5,TRBV28,CASSLGGEVNQPQHF,TGTGCCAGCAGTTTAGGGGGGGAAGTAAACCAGCCCCAGCATTTT
TRBD1,once,TRBJ1-2,TRBV7-9,CASSLGQGDYGYTF,TGTGCCAGCAGCTTAGGACAGGGAGACTATGGCTACACCTTC
NA,NA,TRBJ1-6,TRBV10-3,CAISESGQGNSPLHF,TGTGCCATCAGTGAGTCGGGGCAGGGTAATTCACCCCTCCACTTT
TRBD1,NA,TRBJ2-2,TRBV15,CATSRDTTGGTGELFF,TGTGCCACCAGCAGAGATACGACAGGGGGCACCGGGGAGCTGTTTTTT
NA,NA,TRBJ2-3,TRBV28,CASLRLGTDTQYF,TGTGCCAGCCTCCGACTAGGCACAGATACGCAGTATTTT
NA,NA,TRBJ1-1,TRBV6-5,CASSWSGLADTEAFF,TGTGCCAGCAGTTGGTCTGGCCTGGCGGACACTGAAGCTTTCTTT
NA,NA,TRBJ1-1,TRBV7-9,CASSTQGWNTEAFF,TGTGCCAGCAGCACTCAGGGATGGAACACTGAAGCTTTCTTT
NA,NA,TRBJ2-1,TRBV27,CASQLWGGGLHNEQFF,TGTGCCAGCCAGCTTTGGGGCGGGGGCCTTCACAATGAGCAGTTCTTC
TRBD1,few,TRBJ1-2,TRBV9,CASSASAGGVYYGYTF,TGTGCCAGCAGCGCTTCGGCAGGGGGCGTATACTATGGCTACACCTTC
TRBD1,NA,TRBJ1-5,TRBV6-5,CASRGQYSNQPQHF,TGTGCCAGCAGGGGACAGTATAGCAATCAGCCCCAGCATTTT
NA,NA,TRBJ1-1,TRBV7-8,CASSRALQGRKTLNTEAFF,TGTGCCAGCAGCCGAGCCCTTCAGGGCCGTAAAACCCTGAACACTGAAGCTTTCTTT
NA,NA,TRBJ2-7,TRBV6-2/TRBV6-3,CASSYKQVQEQYF,TGTGCCAGCAGTTACAAGCAGGTGCAAGAGCAGTACTTC
TRBD1,NA,TRBJ1-1,TRBV18,CASSALRPGQGFGNTEAFF,TGTGCCAGCTCAGCACTGAGACCGGGACAGGGGTTTGGGAACACTGAAGCTTTCTTT
NA,NA,TRBJ1-5,TRBV24-1,CATSDAGAGNQPQHF,TGTGCCACCAGTGACGCAGGGGCCGGCAATCAGCCCCAGCATTTT
NA,NA,TRBJ1-2,TRBV3-1/TRBV3-2,CASSHNHRVVGYTF,TGTGCCAGCAGCCACAACCACAGGGTAGTCGGCTACACCTTC
TRBD1,NA,TRBJ2-3,TRBV12-5,CASGVGQIEPSTDTQYF,TGTGCTAGTGGTGTGGGACAGATAGAGCCTAGCACAGATACGCAGTATTTT
NA,few,TRBJ1-5,TRBV29-1,CSVGGEGDQPQHF,TGCAGCGTTGGGGGGGAGGGGGATCAGCCCCAGCATTTT